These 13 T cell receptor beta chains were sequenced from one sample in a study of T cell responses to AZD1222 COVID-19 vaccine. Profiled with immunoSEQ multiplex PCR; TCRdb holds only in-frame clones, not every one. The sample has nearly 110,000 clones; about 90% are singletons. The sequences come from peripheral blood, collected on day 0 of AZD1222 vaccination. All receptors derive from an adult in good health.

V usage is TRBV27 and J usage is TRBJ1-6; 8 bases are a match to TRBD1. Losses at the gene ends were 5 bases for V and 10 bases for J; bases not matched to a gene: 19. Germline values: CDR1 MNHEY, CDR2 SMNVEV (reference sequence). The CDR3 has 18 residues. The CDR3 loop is CASSRPSPGGLIRSPLHF. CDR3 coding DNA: TGTGCCAGCAGTCGACCAAGCCCAGGGGGCTTGATTAGGTCACCCCTCCACTTT.

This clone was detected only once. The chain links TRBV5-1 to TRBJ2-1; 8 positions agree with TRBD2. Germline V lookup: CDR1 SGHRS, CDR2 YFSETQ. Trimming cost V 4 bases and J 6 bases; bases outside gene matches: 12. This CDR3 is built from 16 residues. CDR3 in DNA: TGCGCCAGCAGCCCGGAGGGACTAGGGGTTCGCAATGAGCAGTTCTTC. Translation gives CASSPEGLGVRNEQFF. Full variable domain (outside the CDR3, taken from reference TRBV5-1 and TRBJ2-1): KAGVTQTPRYLIKTRGQQVTLSCSPISGHRSVSWYQQTPGQGLQFLFEYFSETQRNKGNFPGRFSGRQFSNSRSEMNVSTLELGDSALYLCASSPEGLGVRNEQFFGPGTRLTVL.

The CDR3 loop reads CASSLYGGREKLFF. DNA for the CDR3: TGTGCCAGCAGTTTATATGGGGGACGCGAAAAACTGTTTTTT. The chain uses TRBV28 and TRBJ1-4; D is perhaps TRBD1 (5 bases). Germline CDR1 is MDHEN and CDR2 is SYDVKM. This CDR3 has 14 amino acids. The V gene lost 1 base and the J gene lost 8 bases, with 11 bases spanning the gap.

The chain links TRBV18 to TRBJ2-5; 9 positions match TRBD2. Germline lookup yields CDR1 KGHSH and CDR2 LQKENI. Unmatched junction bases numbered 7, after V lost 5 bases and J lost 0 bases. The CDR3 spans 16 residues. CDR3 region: CASSATSGTYQETQYF. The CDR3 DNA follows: TGTGCCAGCTCAGCGACTAGCGGAACATACCAAGAGACCCAGTACTTC.

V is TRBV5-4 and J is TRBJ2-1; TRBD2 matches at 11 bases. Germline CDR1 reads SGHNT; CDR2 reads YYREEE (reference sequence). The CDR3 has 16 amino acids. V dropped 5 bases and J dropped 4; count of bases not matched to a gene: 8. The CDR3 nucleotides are TGTGCCAGCAGTCCCGTAGCGGGAGGGATGTACAATGAGCAGTTCTTC. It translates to CASSPVAGGMYNEQFF. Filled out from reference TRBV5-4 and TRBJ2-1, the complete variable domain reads ETGVTQSPTHLIKTRGQQVTLRCSSQSGHNTVSWYQQALGQGPQFIFQYYREEENGRGNFPPRFSGLQFPNYSSELNVNALELDDSALYLCASSPVAGGMYNEQFFGPGTRLTVL.

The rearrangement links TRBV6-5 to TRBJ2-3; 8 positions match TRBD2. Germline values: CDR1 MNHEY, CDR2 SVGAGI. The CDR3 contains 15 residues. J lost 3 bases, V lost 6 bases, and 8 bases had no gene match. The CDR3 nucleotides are TGTGCCAGCAGCGAGAGCGGGGGACCAACAGATACGCAGTATTTT. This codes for CASSESGGPTDTQYF.

The CDR3 DNA reads TGTGCCATCGGGTTCAGCGGGGCTAGCTCCTACGAGCAGTACTTC. Amino acid sequence: CAIGFSGASSYEQYF. This sequence joins TRBV10-3 and TRBJ2-7; 7 bases map to TRBD2. In germline, CDR1 is ENHRY, CDR2 SYGVKD. J gave up 0 bases and V 8 bases, and 10 bases lay outside the gene matches. CDR3 length equals 15 residues.

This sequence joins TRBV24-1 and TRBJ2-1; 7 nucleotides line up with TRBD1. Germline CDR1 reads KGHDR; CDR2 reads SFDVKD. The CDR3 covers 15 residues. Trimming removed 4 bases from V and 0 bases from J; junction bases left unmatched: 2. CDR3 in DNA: TGTGCCACCAGTGACGGGGACAGCTCCTACAATGAGCAGTTCTTC. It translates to CATSDGDSSYNEQFF.

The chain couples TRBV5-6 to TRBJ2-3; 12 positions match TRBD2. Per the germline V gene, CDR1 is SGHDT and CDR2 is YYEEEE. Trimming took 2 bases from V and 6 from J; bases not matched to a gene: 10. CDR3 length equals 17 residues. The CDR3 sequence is CASSFLTSGGWGDTQYF. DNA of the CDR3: TGTGCCAGCAGCTTCCTGACTAGCGGGGGATGGGGTGATACGCAGTATTTT.

The CDR3 spells CAWSAGGNYEQYF. As DNA, the CDR3 is TGTGCCTGGAGTGCCGGGGGGAACTACGAGCAGTACTTC. The rearrangement uses TRBV30 and TRBJ2-7; 7 nucleotides align to TRBD2. Per the germline V gene, CDR1 is GTSNPN and CDR2 is SVGIG (reference sequence). CDR3 length equals 13 residues. Germline trimming cut 1 base from V and 3 bases from J; bases unmatched to any gene: 3.

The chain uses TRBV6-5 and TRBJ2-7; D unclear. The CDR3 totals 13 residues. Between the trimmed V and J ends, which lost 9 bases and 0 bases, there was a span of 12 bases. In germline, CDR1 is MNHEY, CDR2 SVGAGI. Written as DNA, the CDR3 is TGTGCCAGTACCCCGTCCCACTCCTACGAGCAGTACTTC. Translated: CASTPSHSYEQYF.

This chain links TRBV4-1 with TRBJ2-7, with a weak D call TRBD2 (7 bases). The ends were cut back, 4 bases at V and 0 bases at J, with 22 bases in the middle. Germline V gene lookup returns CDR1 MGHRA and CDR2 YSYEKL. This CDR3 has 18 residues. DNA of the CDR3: TGCGCCAGCAGCCGAGGGAGGGGGGCTAGCGTTGACTCCTACGAGCAGTACTTC. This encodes CASSRGRGASVDSYEQYF.

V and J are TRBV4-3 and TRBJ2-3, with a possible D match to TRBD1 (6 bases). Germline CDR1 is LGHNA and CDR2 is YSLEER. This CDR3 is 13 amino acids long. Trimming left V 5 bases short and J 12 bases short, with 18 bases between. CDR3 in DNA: TGCGCCAGCAGCAGTAGACAGGATTCAGGACAGTATTTT. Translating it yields CASSSRQDSGQYF.